This entry describes one T cell receptor (beta chain). Germline CDR1 is MNHNS and CDR2 is SASEGT. V gave up 1 base and J gave up 5 bases, with 12 bases separating them. This CDR3 is 15 amino acids long. Treatment in this sample: oral pan-JAK inhibitor, 5-10 mg twice daily. It was cDNA, reverse transcribed from extracted RNA, that served as the sequencing template. Sequenced by immunoSEQ multiplex PCR; TCRdb stores in-frame clones only, minus some. The sample lists 140,000 to 150,000 clones; less than 70% were seen once. This specimen comes from a study of CD8+ T cells in alopecia areata. The sequencing here drew on CD8+ T cells sorted from blood, taken at week 4, from a patient treated with tofacitinib. This clonotype was obtained from a human donor with alopecia areata. The rearrangement links TRBV6-1 to TRBJ1-5; D is ambiguous. CDR3 nucleotide sequence: TGTGCCAGCAGTGAAGGAAGGCAGAGCTATCAGCCCCAGCATTTT. Its translation is CASSEGRQSYQPQHF.